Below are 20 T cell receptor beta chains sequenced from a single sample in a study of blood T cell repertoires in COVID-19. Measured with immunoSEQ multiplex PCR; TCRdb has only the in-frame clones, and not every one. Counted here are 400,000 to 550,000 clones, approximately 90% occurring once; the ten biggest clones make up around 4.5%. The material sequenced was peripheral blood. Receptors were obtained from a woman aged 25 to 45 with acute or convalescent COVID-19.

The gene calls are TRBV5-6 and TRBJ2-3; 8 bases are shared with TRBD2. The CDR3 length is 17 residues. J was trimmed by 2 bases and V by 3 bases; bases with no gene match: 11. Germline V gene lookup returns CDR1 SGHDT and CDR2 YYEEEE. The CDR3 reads CASSSGNSGATTDTQYF. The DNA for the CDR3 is TGTGCCAGCAGCTCTGGGAATAGCGGGGCAACCACAGATACGCAGTATTTT.

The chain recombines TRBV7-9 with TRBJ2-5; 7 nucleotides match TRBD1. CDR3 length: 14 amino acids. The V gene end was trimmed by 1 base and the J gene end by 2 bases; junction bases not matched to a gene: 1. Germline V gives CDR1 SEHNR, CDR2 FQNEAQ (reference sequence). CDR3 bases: TGTGCCAGCAGCTTAGGGACAGGACAAGAGACCCAGTACTTC. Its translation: CASSLGTGQETQYF.

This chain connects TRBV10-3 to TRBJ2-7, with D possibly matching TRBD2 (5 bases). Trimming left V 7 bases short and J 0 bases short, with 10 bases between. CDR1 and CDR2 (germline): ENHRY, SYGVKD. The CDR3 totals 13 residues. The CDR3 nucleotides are TGTGCCATCAAACTAGACTACTCCTACGAGCAGTACTTC. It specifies CAIKLDYSYEQYF.

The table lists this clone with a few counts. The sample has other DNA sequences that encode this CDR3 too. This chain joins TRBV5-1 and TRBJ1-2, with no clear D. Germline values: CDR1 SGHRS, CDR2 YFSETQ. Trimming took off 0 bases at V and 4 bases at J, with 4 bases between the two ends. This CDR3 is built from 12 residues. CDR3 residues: CASSLGSYGYTF. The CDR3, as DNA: TGCGCCAGCAGCTTGGGGAGCTATGGCTACACCTTC.

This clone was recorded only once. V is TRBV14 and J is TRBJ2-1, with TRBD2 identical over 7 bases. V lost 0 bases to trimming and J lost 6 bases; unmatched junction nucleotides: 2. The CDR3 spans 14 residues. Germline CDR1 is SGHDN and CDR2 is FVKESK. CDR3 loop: CASSQERGFNEQFF. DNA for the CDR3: TGTGCCAGCAGCCAAGAGCGGGGGTTCAATGAGCAGTTCTTC.

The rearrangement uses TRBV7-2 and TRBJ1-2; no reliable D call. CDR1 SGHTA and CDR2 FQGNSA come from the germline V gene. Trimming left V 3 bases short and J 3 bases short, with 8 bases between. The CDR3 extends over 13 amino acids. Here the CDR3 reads CASSFVQYYGYTF. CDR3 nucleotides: TGTGCCAGCAGCTTCGTCCAGTACTATGGCTACACCTTC.

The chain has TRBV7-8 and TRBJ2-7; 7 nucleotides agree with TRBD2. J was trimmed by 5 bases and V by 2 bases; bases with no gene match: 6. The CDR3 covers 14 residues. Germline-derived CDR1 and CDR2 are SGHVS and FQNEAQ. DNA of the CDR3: TGTGCCAGCAGCTTAAGGACTAGTCGGCACGAGCAGTACTTC. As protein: CASSLRTSRHEQYF.

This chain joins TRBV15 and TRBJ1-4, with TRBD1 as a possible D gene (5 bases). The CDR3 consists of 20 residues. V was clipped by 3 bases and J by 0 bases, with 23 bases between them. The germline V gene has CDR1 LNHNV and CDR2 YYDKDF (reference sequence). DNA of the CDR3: TGTGCCACCAGCAGGGGCGGCGGGGGTCTAAGGGTTGCAACTAATGAAAAACTGTTTTTT. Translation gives CATSRGGGGLRVATNEKLFF.

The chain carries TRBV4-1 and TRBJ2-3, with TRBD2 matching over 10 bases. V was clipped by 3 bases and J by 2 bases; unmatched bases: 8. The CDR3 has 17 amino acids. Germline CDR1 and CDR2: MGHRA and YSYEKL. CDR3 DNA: TGCGCCAGCAGCCAGGTTCTAGCGGGAGTGCCCACAGATACGCAGTATTTT. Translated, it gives CASSQVLAGVPTDTQYF.

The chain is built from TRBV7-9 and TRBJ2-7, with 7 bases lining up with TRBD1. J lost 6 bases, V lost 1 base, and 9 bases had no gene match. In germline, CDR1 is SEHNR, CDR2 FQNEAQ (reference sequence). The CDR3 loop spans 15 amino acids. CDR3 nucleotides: TGTGCCAGCAGCTTAGTGAAAGGGGGCTTGGTCGAGCAGTACTTC. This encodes CASSLVKGGLVEQYF.

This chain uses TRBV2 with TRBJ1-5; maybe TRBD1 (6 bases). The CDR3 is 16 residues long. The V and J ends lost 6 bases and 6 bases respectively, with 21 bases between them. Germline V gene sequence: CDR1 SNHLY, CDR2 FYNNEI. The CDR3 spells CASRERGGTTRQPQHF. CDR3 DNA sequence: TGTGCCAGCAGGGAGAGGGGGGGAACAACCCGTCAGCCCCAGCATTTT. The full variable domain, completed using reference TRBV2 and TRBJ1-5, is EPEVTQTPSHQVTQMGQEVILRCVPISNHLYFYWYRQILGQKVEFLVSFYNNEISEKSEIFDDQFSVERPDGSNFTLKIRSTKLEDSAMYFCASRERGGTTRQPQHFGDGTRLSIL.

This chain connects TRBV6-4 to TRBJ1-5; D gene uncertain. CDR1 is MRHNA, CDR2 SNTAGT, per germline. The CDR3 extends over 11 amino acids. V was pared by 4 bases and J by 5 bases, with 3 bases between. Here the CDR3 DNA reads TGTGCCAGCAGTGCGGATCAGCCCCAGCATTTT. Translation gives CASSADQPQHF.

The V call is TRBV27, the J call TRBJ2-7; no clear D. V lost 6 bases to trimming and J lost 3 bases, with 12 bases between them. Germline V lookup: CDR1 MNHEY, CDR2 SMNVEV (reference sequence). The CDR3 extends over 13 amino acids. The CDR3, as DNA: TGTGCCAGCAGCCCCGGATCGGGCTACGAGCAGTACTTC. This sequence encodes CASSPGSGYEQYF.

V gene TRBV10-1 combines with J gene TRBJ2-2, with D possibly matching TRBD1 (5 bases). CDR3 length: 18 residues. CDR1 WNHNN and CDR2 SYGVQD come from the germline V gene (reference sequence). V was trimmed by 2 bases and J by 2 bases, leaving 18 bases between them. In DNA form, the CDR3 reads TGCGCCAGCAGTGAGCAAAAGCCTGGGCAGGGTAACACCGGGGAGCTGTTTTTT. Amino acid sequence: CASSEQKPGQGNTGELFF.

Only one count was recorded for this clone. CDR3 in DNA: TGTGCCAGTTGGGACAGGGAGGGATCTGGCTACACCTTC. Protein product: CASWDREGSGYTF. The chain couples TRBV6-6 to TRBJ1-2; 9 bases are a match to TRBD1. There are 13 residues in the CDR3. Germline V gene lookup returns CDR1 MNHNY and CDR2 SVGAGI (reference sequence). J gave up 7 bases and V 9 bases, and 9 bases lay outside the gene matches.

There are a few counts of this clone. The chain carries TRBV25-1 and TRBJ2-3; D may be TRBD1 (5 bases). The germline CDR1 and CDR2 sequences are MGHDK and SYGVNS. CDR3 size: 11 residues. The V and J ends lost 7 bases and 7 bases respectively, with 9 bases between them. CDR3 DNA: TGTGCCAGCATAGGGGTAAATACGCAGTATTTT. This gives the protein CASIGVNTQYF.

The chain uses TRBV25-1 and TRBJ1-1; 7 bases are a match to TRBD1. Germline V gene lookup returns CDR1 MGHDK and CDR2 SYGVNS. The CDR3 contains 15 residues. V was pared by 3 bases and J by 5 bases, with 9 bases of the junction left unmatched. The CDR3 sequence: CASSDDRLQGTEAFF. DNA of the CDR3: TGTGCCAGCAGTGACGACAGACTACAGGGGACTGAAGCTTTCTTT.

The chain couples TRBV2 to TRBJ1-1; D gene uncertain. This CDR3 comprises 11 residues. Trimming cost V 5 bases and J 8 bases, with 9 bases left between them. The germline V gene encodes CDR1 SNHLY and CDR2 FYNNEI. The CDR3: CASSQRIEAFF. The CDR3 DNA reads TGTGCCAGCAGTCAGCGTATCGAAGCTTTCTTT.

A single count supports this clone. CDR3 sequence: CASSFSSLAGGTDTQYF. The CDR3 bases are TGTGCCAGCAGTTTTTCCTCGCTAGCGGGGGGCACAGATACGCAGTATTTT. The chain carries TRBV28 and TRBJ2-3; 10 bases line up with TRBD2. CDR1 is MDHEN and CDR2 is SYDVKM in the germline V gene. The CDR3 is made up of 17 amino acids. V lost 3 bases to trimming and J lost 1 base; unmatched junction nucleotides: 7.

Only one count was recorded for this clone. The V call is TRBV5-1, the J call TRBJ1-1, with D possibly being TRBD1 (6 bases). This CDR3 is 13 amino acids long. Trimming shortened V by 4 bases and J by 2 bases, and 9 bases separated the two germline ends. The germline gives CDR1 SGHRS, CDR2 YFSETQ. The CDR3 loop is CASSRTENTEAFF. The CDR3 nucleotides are TGCGCCAGCAGCAGGACAGAAAACACTGAAGCTTTCTTT.